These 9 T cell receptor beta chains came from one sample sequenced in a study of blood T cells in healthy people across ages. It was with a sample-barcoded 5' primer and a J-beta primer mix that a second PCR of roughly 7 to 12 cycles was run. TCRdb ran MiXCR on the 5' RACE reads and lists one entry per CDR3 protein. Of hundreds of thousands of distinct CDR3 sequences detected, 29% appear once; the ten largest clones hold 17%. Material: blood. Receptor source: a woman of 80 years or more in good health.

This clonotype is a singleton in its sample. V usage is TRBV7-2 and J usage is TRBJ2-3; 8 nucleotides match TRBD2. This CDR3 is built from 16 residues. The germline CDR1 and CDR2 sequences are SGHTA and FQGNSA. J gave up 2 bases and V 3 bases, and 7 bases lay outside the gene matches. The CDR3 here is CASSLQGGRITDTQYF. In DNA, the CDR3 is TGTGCCAGCAGCTTGCAGGGCGGGAGGATCACAGATACGCAGTATTTT.

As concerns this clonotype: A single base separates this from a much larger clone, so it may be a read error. The CDR3 bases are TGTGCCAGCAGTTTAAAGGGTTTCGGGGCAGATACGCAGTATTTT. Protein product: CASSLKGFGADTQYF. The V call is TRBV12-3 or TRBV12-4, the J call TRBJ2-3; a weak D match, TRBD2 (5 bases). Trimming cost V 2 bases and J 4 bases, with 13 bases left between them. The CDR3 loop spans 15 amino acids.

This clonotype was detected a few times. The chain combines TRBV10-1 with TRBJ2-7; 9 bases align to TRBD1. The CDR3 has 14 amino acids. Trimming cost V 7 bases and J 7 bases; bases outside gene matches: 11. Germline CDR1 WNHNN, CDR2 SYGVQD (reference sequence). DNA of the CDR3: TGCGCCAGCAACCCGGGACAGGGATACAATGAGCAGTACTTC. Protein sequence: CASNPGQGYNEQYF.

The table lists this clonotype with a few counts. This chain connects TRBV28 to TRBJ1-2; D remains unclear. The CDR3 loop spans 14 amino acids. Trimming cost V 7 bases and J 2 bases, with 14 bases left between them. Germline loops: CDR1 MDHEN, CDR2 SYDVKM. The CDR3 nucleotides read TGTGCCAGCATTGTGGGAGGAAGCAACTATGGCTACACCTTC. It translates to CASIVGGSNYGYTF.

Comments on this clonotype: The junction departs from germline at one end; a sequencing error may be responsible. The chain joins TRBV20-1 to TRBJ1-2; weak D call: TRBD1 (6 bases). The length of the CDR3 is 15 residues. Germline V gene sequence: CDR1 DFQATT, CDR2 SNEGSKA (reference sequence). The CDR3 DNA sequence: TGCAGTGCTAGAAGGACAGTGACCGTGGACTATGGCTACATCTTC. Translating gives CSARRTVTVDYGYIF.

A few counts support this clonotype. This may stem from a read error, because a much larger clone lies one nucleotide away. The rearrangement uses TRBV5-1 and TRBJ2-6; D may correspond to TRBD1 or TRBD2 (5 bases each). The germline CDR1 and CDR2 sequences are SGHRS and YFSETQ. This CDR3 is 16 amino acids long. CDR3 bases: TGCGCCAGCAGCCCGGACCTTACTCTCGGGGCCAACGTCCGGACTTTC. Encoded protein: CASSPDLTLGANVRTF. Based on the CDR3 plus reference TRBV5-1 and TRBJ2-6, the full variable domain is KAGVTQTPRYLIKTRGQQVTLSCSPISGHRSVSWYQQTPGQGLQFLFEYFSETQRNKGNFPGRFSGRQFSNSRSEMNVSTLELGDSALYLCASSPDLTLGANVRTFGAGSRLTVL.

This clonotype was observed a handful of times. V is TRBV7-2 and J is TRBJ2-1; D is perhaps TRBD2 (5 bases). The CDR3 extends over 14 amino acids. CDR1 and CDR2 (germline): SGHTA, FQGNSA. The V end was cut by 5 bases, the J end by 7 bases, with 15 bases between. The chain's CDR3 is CASSRRESWNEQFF. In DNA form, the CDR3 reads TGTGCCAGCAGCAGAAGGGAGTCGTGGAATGAGCAGTTCTTC.

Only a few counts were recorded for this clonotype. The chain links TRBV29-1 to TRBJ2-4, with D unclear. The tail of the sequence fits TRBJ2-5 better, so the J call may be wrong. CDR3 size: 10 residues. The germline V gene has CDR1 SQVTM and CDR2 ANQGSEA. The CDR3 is CSVEAGTQYF. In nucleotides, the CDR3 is TGCAGCGTTGAAGCGGGGACCCAGTACTTC.

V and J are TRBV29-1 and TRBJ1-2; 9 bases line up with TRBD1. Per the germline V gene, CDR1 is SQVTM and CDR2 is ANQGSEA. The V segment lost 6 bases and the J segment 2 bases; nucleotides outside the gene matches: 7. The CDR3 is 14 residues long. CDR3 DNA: TGCAGCGTGGGGCCCGGACAGGGGAACTATGGCTACACCTTC. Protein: CSVGPGQGNYGYTF.